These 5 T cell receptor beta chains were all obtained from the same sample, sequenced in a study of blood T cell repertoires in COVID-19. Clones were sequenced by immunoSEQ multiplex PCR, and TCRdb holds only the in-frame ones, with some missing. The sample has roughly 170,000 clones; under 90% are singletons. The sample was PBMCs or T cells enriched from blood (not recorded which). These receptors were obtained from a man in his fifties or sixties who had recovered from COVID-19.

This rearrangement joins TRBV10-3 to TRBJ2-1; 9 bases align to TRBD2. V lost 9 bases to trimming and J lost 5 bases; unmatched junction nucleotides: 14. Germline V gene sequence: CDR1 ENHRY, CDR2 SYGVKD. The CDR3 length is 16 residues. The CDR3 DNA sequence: TGTGCCATTACTAACTTGGCGGGGGGGACAAACAATGAGCAGTTCTTC. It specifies CAITNLAGGTNNEQFF.

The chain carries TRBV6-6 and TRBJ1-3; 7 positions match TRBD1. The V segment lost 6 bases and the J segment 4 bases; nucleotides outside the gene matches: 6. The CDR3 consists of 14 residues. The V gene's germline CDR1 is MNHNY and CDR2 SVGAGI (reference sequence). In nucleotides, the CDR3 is TGTGCCAGCAGACCCGGGACAGCCGGAAACACCATATATTTT. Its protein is CASRPGTAGNTIYF.

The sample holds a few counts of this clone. The CDR3 nucleotides are TGTGCCAGTAGCCTACAGGGGAGCTCCTATAATTCACCCCTCCACTTT. Translated, it gives CASSLQGSSYNSPLHF. The chain has TRBV19 and TRBJ1-6, with 7 bases that match TRBD1. This CDR3 spans 16 amino acids. Germline V gives CDR1 LNHDA, CDR2 SQIVND (reference sequence). V gave up 6 bases and J gave up 0 bases; unmatched junction bases: 5.

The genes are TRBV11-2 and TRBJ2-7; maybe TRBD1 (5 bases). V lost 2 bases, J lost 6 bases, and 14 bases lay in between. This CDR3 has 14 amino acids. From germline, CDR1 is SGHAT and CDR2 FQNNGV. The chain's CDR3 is CASSLRQGLGEQYF. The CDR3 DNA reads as TGTGCCAGCAGCTTAAGGCAGGGATTGGGCGAGCAGTACTTC. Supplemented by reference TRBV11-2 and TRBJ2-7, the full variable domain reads EAGVAQSPRYKIIEKRQSVAFWCNPISGHATLYWYQQILGQGPKLLIQFQNNGVVDDSQLPKDRFSAERLKGVDSTLKIQPAKLEDSAVYLCASSLRQGLGEQYFGPGTRLTVT.

The CDR3 DNA reads TGTGCCAGCAGCCGAGACACAGGGGGCTCCTACAATGAGCAGTTCTTC. Amino acid sequence: CASSRDTGGSYNEQFF. The chain recombines TRBV7-8 with TRBJ2-1; 8 bases fit TRBD1. This CDR3 has 16 residues. From germline, CDR1 is SGHVS and CDR2 FQNEAQ. V was pared by 5 bases and J by 0 bases, with 6 bases of the junction left unmatched. The complete variable domain, with remaining parts taken from reference TRBV7-8 and TRBJ2-1, reads GAGVSQSPRYKVAKRGQDVALRCDPISGHVSLFWYQQALGQGPEFLTYFQNEAQLDKSGLPSDRFFAERPEGSVSTLKIQRTQQEDSAVYLCASSRDTGGSYNEQFFGPGTRLTVL.